Shown below are 20 T cell receptor beta chains from a single sample sequenced in a study of molecular identifiers for immune sequencing clone quantification (dated by TCRdb to the late 2010s). Libraries were made using PCR. Sequencer: NextSeq 500. TCRdb trimmed the raw reads at Q25, called clones with MiXCR and kept productive beta chains. When rows share a CDR3 protein, they turn into one entry using the most common DNA and genes. Within this sample are more than 450,000 distinct CDR3 sequences, with roughly 25% of them counted one time only. The ten biggest clones cover around 0.79% of the sample. The sequenced sample was naive CD8+ T cells from blood, with Jurkat cell RNA spiked in. This specimen's cell subset or site label, per the study, means: FACS-sorted CD8+CD4-CCR7+CD45RA+ naive T cells. The origin of the receptors is a human donor in good health. Some libraries in this study had Jurkat cell RNA spiked in.

This clonotype was counted between two and nine times. The rearrangement links TRBV6-2 or TRBV6-3 to TRBJ2-7, with D unresolved. V was shortened by 5 bases and J by 0 bases, with 11 bases between the two germline ends. This CDR3 comprises 14 residues. Looked up from germline, CDR1 is MNHEY and CDR2 is SVGEGT. The CDR3 DNA is TGTGCCAGCAGTCCACGGCACAGCTCCTACGAGCAGTACTTC. Its translation is CASSPRHSSYEQYF.

This clonotype was seen at least ten times. The chain employs TRBV9 and TRBJ1-1; 7 bases match TRBD1. Germline assignment: CDR1 SGDLS and CDR2 YYNGEE. The CDR3 totals 12 residues. With V trimmed by 3 bases and J by 6 bases, 2 bases remained unmatched. The CDR3 loop reads CASSDGTAEAFF. The CDR3 DNA sequence: TGTGCCAGCAGCGATGGGACAGCTGAAGCTTTCTTT.

Points on this clonotype: A much larger clone is a single base away; this may be a read error. The J gene is TRBJ2-7, the V gene TRBV20-1; 13 nucleotides line up with TRBD2. Germline values: CDR1 DFQATT, CDR2 SNEGSKA (reference sequence). CDR3 length: 14 residues. CDR3 residues: CSARTSGRADERYF. The DNA of the CDR3 is TGCAGTGCCCGGACTAGCGGGAGAGCGGATGAGCGGTACTTC.

This clonotype was picked up many times. V and J are TRBV5-4 and TRBJ2-1, with D tentatively TRBD1 or TRBD2 (5 bases each). The V end lost 3 bases, the J end lost 10 bases, and 17 bases lay between the germline ends. This CDR3 has 14 amino acids. Germline V lookup: CDR1 SGHNT, CDR2 YYREEE (reference sequence). The chain's CDR3 is CASSSTPGWGEQFF. The CDR3 DNA is TGTGCCAGCAGCTCCACACCGGGGTGGGGGGAGCAGTTCTTC.

The rearrangement joins TRBV29-1 to TRBJ2-1; D is unresolved. CDR3 length: 13 amino acids. Germline V CDR1 and CDR2: SQVTM, ANQGSEA. The germline V and J ends were trimmed by 2 bases and 4 bases, with 9 bases remaining between them. The CDR3 DNA sequence: TGCAGCGTTGAATTCGGATTTTACAATGAGCAGTTCTTC. Translated: CSVEFGFYNEQFF.

About this clonotype: A much larger clone is a single base away; this may be a read error. The rearrangement joins TRBV6-1 to TRBJ1-1; 8 bases line up with TRBD1. The CDR3 is 15 residues long. Germline CDR1 and CDR2: MNHNS and SASEGT. This chain's CDR3 is CASSGPWTGNTEALF. CDR3 in DNA: TGTGCCAGCAGTGGACCGTGGACAGGGAACACTGAAGCTCTCTTT.

This clonotype appeared a few times. The chain employs TRBV7-9 and TRBJ2-7, with no clear D. Germline values: CDR1 SEHNR, CDR2 FQNEAQ (reference sequence). V was trimmed by 5 bases and J by 0 bases, leaving 11 bases between them. The CDR3 extends over 14 amino acids. Written as DNA, the CDR3 is TGTGCCAGCAGCCAGGACCTCCGCTCCTACGAGCAGTACTTC. Protein sequence: CASSQDLRSYEQYF.

As to this clonotype: A clone one base away is much larger, so this may be a read error. This chain joins TRBV7-2 and TRBJ2-1; 8 nucleotides align to TRBD2. CDR3 length: 16 residues. CDR1 and CDR2 (germline): SGHTA, FQGNSA. CDR3 in amino acids: CASSQRGLVQYNEQLF. The CDR3 region has the DNA TGTGCCAGCAGCCAAAGGGGACTAGTTCAGTACAATGAGCAGCTCTTC.

This clonotype has just a few counts. The genes are TRBV20-1 and TRBJ2-7; TRBD2 matches 12 bases. Trimming took 3 bases from V and 2 from J; bases not matched to a gene: 8. Germline CDR1 reads DFQATT; CDR2 reads SNEGSKA (reference sequence). This CDR3 spans 16 amino acids. In DNA form, the CDR3 reads TGCAGTGCTAGGCCCCTAGCGGGGGGGAGTCCCTACGAGCAGTACTTC. It yields the protein CSARPLAGGSPYEQYF.

In this sample, this clonotype turned up many times. The chain couples TRBV3-1 to TRBJ1-4; tentatively, D is TRBD1 (5 bases). The CDR3 extends over 16 amino acids. Germline CDR1 reads LGHDT; CDR2 reads YNNKEL (reference sequence). V shed 0 bases and J shed 0 bases, with 8 bases lying between them. The CDR3 loop is CASSQDWGSTNEKLFF. In nucleotides, the CDR3 is TGTGCCAGCAGCCAAGATTGGGGCTCAACTAATGAAAAACTGTTTTTT.

This clonotype came up many times. The chain employs TRBV7-9 and TRBJ2-1; tentatively, D is TRBD1 (6 bases). The CDR3 totals 14 residues. Germline values: CDR1 SEHNR, CDR2 FQNEAQ (reference sequence). V was trimmed by 5 bases and J by 5 bases, leaving 13 bases between them. CDR3 loop: CASSQAAGDNEQFF. DNA for the CDR3: TGTGCCAGCAGCCAGGCGGCAGGGGACAATGAGCAGTTCTTC.

Details on this clonotype: A read error may produce the germline difference seen at one junction end. This chain connects TRBV19 to TRBJ1-2; 7 bases line up with TRBD1. The CDR3 is 17 amino acids. The germline V gene has CDR1 LNHDA and CDR2 SQIVND (reference sequence). The CDR3 loop reads CASSIVRGTSWDYGYTF. CDR3 DNA: TGTGCCAGTAGTATCGTCAGGGGGACATCGTGGGACTACGGCTACACCTTC.

This chain links TRBV4-3 with TRBJ1-5; TRBD1 aligns across 7 bases. Germline values: CDR1 LGHNA, CDR2 YSLEER. Trimming removed 0 bases from V and 5 bases from J; junction bases left unmatched: 10. The CDR3 covers 17 residues. CDR3 DNA: TGCGCCAGCAGCCAAGATCGCACAGGGGTATGGGATCAGCCCCAGCATTTT. It codes for CASSQDRTGVWDQPQHF.

This chain connects TRBV6-2 or TRBV6-3 to TRBJ2-7; D ambiguous. Germline V gene sequence: CDR1 MNHEY, CDR2 SVGEGT. The ends were cut back, 1 base at V and 6 bases at J, with 13 bases in the middle. The CDR3 covers 14 residues. The CDR3 protein is CASSYLTVEAEQYF. The CDR3 region has the DNA TGTGCCAGCAGTTACTTGACCGTCGAGGCCGAGCAGTACTTC.

This clonotype has more than one count but fewer than ten. J is TRBJ2-3 and V is TRBV6-2 or TRBV6-3, with D unresolved. CDR3 length equals 14 residues. Germline-derived CDR1 and CDR2 are MNHEY and SVGEGT. With 10 bases removed from V and 6 bases from J, the gap between germline ends came to 20 bases. Written as DNA, the CDR3 is TGTGCCACAAACCCCAGCGCCTTAGGGGATACGCAGTATTTT. It encodes CATNPSALGDTQYF.

This clonotype was seen more than once but under ten times. The chain uses TRBV5-6 and TRBJ1-1; D not resolved. Germline-derived CDR1 and CDR2 are SGHDT and YYEEEE. The CDR3 runs 14 residues. V was pared by 1 base and J by 1 base, with 8 bases between. The CDR3 sequence: CASSLYPPNTEAFF. The CDR3, as DNA: TGTGCCAGCAGCTTGTACCCACCGAACACTGAAGCTTTCTTT.

This chain's CDR3 is CASSRSPGELFF. The DNA of the CDR3 is TGTGCCAGCTCCCGCTCGCCCGGGGAGCTGTTTTTT. The chain couples TRBV6-5 to TRBJ2-2; D ambiguous. Looked up from germline, CDR1 is MNHEY and CDR2 is SVGAGI. CDR3 length equals 12 residues. Trimming shortened V by 8 bases and J by 6 bases, and 10 bases separated the two germline ends.

Remarks on this clonotype: At one of its ends the junction is not consistent with the germline gene, which may arise from a read error. The rearrangement joins TRBV27 to TRBJ2-5; 11 bases are shared with TRBD2. CDR3 length equals 17 residues. The germline V gene has CDR1 MNHEY and CDR2 SMNVEV (reference sequence). The CDR3 loop is CAGSLSPGLAGQETQYF. The DNA for the CDR3 is TGTGCCGGCAGTTTATCCCCCGGACTAGCGGGTCAAGAGACCCAGTACTTC.

On this clonotype itself: A read error may be the cause here, since a much bigger clone is one base away. The gene calls are TRBV6-5 and TRBJ2-5, with unresolved D. Trimming took off 6 bases at V and 4 bases at J, with 9 bases between the two ends. The CDR3 consists of 12 residues. Germline lookup yields CDR1 MNHEY and CDR2 SVGAGI. The CDR3 reads CASSTTRETQYF. The CDR3 bases are TGTGCCAGCAGCACCACTCGAGAGACCCAGTACTTC.

The CDR3 DNA is TGTGCCAGCAGTTACCTCACTAGCGAAGTCTACGAGCAGTACTTC. It specifies CASSYLTSEVYEQYF. This chain connects TRBV6-2 or TRBV6-3 to TRBJ2-7; 7 nucleotides align to TRBD2. Per germline, CDR1 MNHEY and CDR2 SVGEGT. The CDR3 consists of 15 residues. With V trimmed by 2 bases and J by 3 bases, 7 bases remained unmatched.